One and the same sample provided the 21 T cell receptor beta chains below, sequenced in a study of T-cell reconstitution after alpha-beta-depleted transplantation in children. Preparation of the TCRbeta library was carried out with unique molecular identifiers. From the PCR reads, TCRdb called clonotypes with MiXCR, one entry per CDR3 protein. The sample yields hundreds of thousands of distinct CDR3 sequences, roughly 14% seen once. Sequenced here: PBMCs, sampled before TCRalphabeta/CD19-depleted stem cell transplant. Receptors were obtained from a girl aged 2 to 10 with congenital amegakaryocytic thrombocytopenia, due to receive a stem cell transplant.

This clonotype has ten or more counts. This rearrangement joins TRBV7-9 to TRBJ1-6; 7 nucleotides align to TRBD1. Per germline, CDR1 SEHNR and CDR2 FQNEAQ (reference sequence). V shed 5 bases and J 4 bases; nucleotides not matched to a gene: 2. The CDR3 is 14 residues long. Here the CDR3 reads CASSRDSYNSPLHF. As DNA, the CDR3 is TGTGCCAGCAGCCGGGACAGTTATAATTCACCCCTCCACTTT.

The chain joins TRBV3-1 to TRBJ2-1; the D is unclear. This CDR3 is 15 amino acids long. Per the germline V gene, CDR1 is LGHDT and CDR2 is YNNKEL (reference sequence). Trimming cost V 3 bases and J 4 bases, with 13 bases left between them. The CDR3 region is CASSHGNPLYNEQFF. CDR3 DNA sequence: TGTGCCAGCAGCCATGGGAACCCCTTGTACAATGAGCAGTTCTTC.

This clonotype was seen many times. The rearrangement links TRBV3-1 to TRBJ1-6; no definite D call. The germline V gene encodes CDR1 LGHDT and CDR2 YNNKEL (reference sequence). Trimming took off 1 base at V and 8 bases at J, with 12 bases between the two ends. This CDR3 contains 15 residues. DNA of the CDR3: TGTGCCAGCAGCCAAGGAACAGTCCCGGATTCACCCCTCCACTTT. Protein: CASSQGTVPDSPLHF. The whole variable domain, filled in from reference TRBV3-1 and TRBJ1-6, reads DTAVSQTPKYLVTQMGNDKSIKCEQNLGHDTMYWYKQDSKKFLKIMFSYNNKELIINETVPNRFSPKSPDKAHLNLHINSLELGDSAVYFCASSQGTVPDSPLHFGNGTRLTVT.

This clonotype was observed a few times. The chain couples TRBV5-1 to TRBJ2-1, with TRBD2 matching over 7 bases. The V gene end was trimmed by 4 bases and the J gene end by 13 bases; junction bases not matched to a gene: 20. This CDR3 region has 16 residues. Germline V gene lookup returns CDR1 SGHRS and CDR2 YFSETQ. The CDR3 here is CASSPRLAGEVSSQFF. In DNA, the CDR3 is TGCGCCAGCAGCCCCCGACTGGCGGGAGAGGTTTCGAGTCAGTTCTTC.

On this clonotype: A much larger clone is a single base away; this may be a read error. V and J are TRBV3-1 and TRBJ2-1, with a possible D match to TRBD2 (5 bases). There are 15 residues in the CDR3. Germline assignment: CDR1 LGHDT and CDR2 YNNKEL (reference sequence). The CDR3 sequence is CPSSQDRGALNEQFF. The CDR3 DNA is TGTCCCAGCAGCCAAGATCGGGGAGCTCTCAATGAGCAGTTCTTC.

This clonotype was detected only a few times. This chain uses TRBV14 with TRBJ2-7; either TRBD1 or TRBD2 may fit D (7 bases each). The ends were cut back, 3 bases at V and 6 bases at J, with 21 bases in the middle. Germline CDR1 reads SGHDN; CDR2 reads FVKESK. The CDR3 is 16 amino acids. This chain's CDR3 is CASSHSERDSLPEQYF. The CDR3 coding sequence is TGTGCCAGCAGCCATTCCGAGCGGGACAGTCTTCCCGAGCAGTACTTC. The whole variable domain, remainder taken from reference TRBV14 and TRBJ2-7, is EAGVTQFPSHSVIEKGQTVTLRCDPISGHDNLYWYRRVMGKEIKFLLHFVKESKQDESGMPNNRFLAERTGGTYSTLKVQPAELEDSGVYFCASSHSERDSLPEQYFGPGTRLTVT.

This clonotype was detected many times. The V and J genes are TRBV27 and TRBJ2-1; D call uncertain. The CDR3 sequence is 16 residues long. V gave up 3 bases and J gave up 5 bases, with 17 bases separating them. Germline CDR1 and CDR2: MNHEY and SMNVEV (reference sequence). As DNA, the CDR3 is TGTGCCAGCAGTTTGAGGATTTGGGTTTCAGACAATGAGCAGTTCTTC. Its protein product is CASSLRIWVSDNEQFF.

The chain joins TRBV5-4 to TRBJ1-1, with D uncertain. The CDR3 extends over 14 amino acids. The V end lost 3 bases, the J end lost 3 bases, and 12 bases lay between the germline ends. Germline lookup yields CDR1 SGHNT and CDR2 YYREEE (reference sequence). CDR3 sequence reads: CASSYQIVDTEAFF. CDR3 nucleotides: TGTGCCAGCAGCTACCAGATAGTGGACACTGAAGCTTTCTTT.

This clonotype has just a few counts. The J gene is TRBJ2-7, the V gene TRBV12-3 or TRBV12-4; D ambiguous. V shed 5 bases and J shed 2 bases, with 10 bases lying between them. CDR3 length equals 13 residues. The CDR3 region is CASSAAGPYEQYF. The CDR3 coding sequence is TGTGCCAGCAGTGCAGCCGGGCCCTACGAGCAGTACTTC.

This clonotype was observed a few times. The V and J genes are TRBV20-1 and TRBJ2-3; D possibly uses TRBD1 or TRBD2 (5 bases each). The CDR3 covers 17 residues. CDR1 is DFQATT and CDR2 is SNEGSKA in the germline V gene (reference sequence). Trimming left V 0 bases short and J 2 bases short, with 18 bases between. As DNA, the CDR3 is TGCAGTGCTAGAGACCCCCCTCCGGGACCCTCCACAGATACGCAGTATTTT. The encoded protein is CSARDPPPGPSTDTQYF.

This clonotype was counted at least ten times. A junction end diverges from the germline sequence, so it may reflect a read error. The rearrangement joins TRBV27 to TRBJ2-7; the match to TRBD2 covers 7 bases. The CDR3 consists of 15 residues. The germline V gene encodes CDR1 MNHEY and CDR2 SMNVEV (reference sequence). The CDR3 protein is CASSVSAGTTYEQYF. CDR3 DNA sequence: TGTGCCAGCAGTGTATCAGCGGGAACCACCTACGAGCAGTACTTC.

This clonotype was counted at least ten times. V gene TRBV6-5 combines with J gene TRBJ2-1; a weak D match, TRBD2 (5 bases). This CDR3 contains 16 residues. Germline values: CDR1 MNHEY, CDR2 SVGAGI. With 0 bases removed from V and 10 bases from J, the gap between germline ends came to 19 bases. The DNA of the CDR3 is TGTGCCAGCAGTTACTCAGAGAGGGAGCCCTACTGGGAGCAGTTCTTC. This encodes CASSYSEREPYWEQFF.

Many counts were recorded for this clonotype. The chain couples TRBV5-1 to TRBJ1-3; no clear D gene. Germline CDR1 SGHRS, CDR2 YFSETQ. The V gene lost 6 bases and the J gene lost 2 bases, with 18 bases spanning the gap. The CDR3 consists of 16 residues. As DNA, the CDR3 is TGCGCCAGCACTTCATGGCCCGGGGAGACTGGAAACACCATATATTTT. This translates into CASTSWPGETGNTIYF. Combining the CDR3 with reference TRBV5-1 and TRBJ1-3 gives the whole variable domain KAGVTQTPRYLIKTRGQQVTLSCSPISGHRSVSWYQQTPGQGLQFLFEYFSETQRNKGNFPGRFSGRQFSNSRSEMNVSTLELGDSALYLCASTSWPGETGNTIYFGEGSWLTVV.

This clonotype appeared a single time. This clone may be a read error of a much larger clone one base away. The chain combines TRBV6-1 with TRBJ1-5; a weak D match, TRBD1 (5 bases). The CDR3 totals 15 residues. Germline lookup yields CDR1 MNHNS and CDR2 SASEGT. V lost 4 bases, J lost 6 bases, and 16 bases lay in between. Here the CDR3 reads CASSVFRAYIQPQHF. The CDR3 DNA follows: TGTGCCAGCAGTGTTTTCAGGGCGTACATTCAGCCCCAGCATTTT.

This clonotype was seen at least ten times. The chain carries TRBV29-1 and TRBJ2-6; D is unresolved. The length of the CDR3 is 13 residues. Germline lookup yields CDR1 SQVTM and CDR2 ANQGSEA. V lost 6 bases to trimming and J lost 0 bases, with 6 bases between them. CDR3 loop: CSVKDSGANVLTF. CDR3 nucleotide sequence: TGCAGCGTAAAAGACTCTGGGGCCAACGTCCTGACTTTC.

The rearrangement joins TRBV5-1 to TRBJ2-3, with 7 bases that match TRBD1. Germline V gene data show CDR1 as SGHRS and CDR2 as YFSETQ. V shed 3 bases, J shed 6 bases, and the junction held 7 bases outside the gene matches. The CDR3 totals 14 residues. The DNA for the CDR3 is TGCGCCAGCAGCTCAGGACAGGTGGATGATACGCAGTATTTT. It specifies CASSSGQVDDTQYF.

A word on this clonotype: Germline is not matched at one junction end, which may reflect a read error. The chain is built from TRBV12-3 or TRBV12-4 and TRBJ2-5; tentatively, D is TRBD1 or TRBD2 (5 bases each). This CDR3 contains 13 residues. CDR3 DNA sequence: TGTGCCAGCAGTTTCGGAGGACAAGAGACCCAGTGCTTC. Translating gives CASSFGGQETQCF.

This clonotype was recorded a few times. CDR3 protein: CASSLSEQYF. DNA of the CDR3: TGTGCCAGCAGTTTGTCCGAGCAGTACTTC. The rearrangement joins TRBV28 to TRBJ2-7; D not certain. Deletions cut 3 bases from V and 6 bases from J, with 3 bases between. CDR1 is MDHEN, CDR2 SYDVKM, per germline. CDR3 length: 10 residues. The whole variable domain, remainder taken from reference TRBV28 and TRBJ2-7, is DVKVTQSSRYLVKRTGEKVFLECVQDMDHENMFWYRQDPGLGLRLIYFSYDVKMKEKGDIPEGYSVSREKKERFSLILESASTNQTSMYLCASSLSEQYFGPGTRLTVT.

This chain links TRBV2 with TRBJ2-3; 10 bases match TRBD2. CDR1 and CDR2 (germline): SNHLY, FYNNEI. J lost 0 bases, V lost 11 bases, and 20 bases had no gene match. The CDR3 loop spans 19 amino acids. The CDR3: CAFCPDNSGLAMSTDTQYF. In DNA form, the CDR3 reads TGTGCCTTCTGTCCTGACAATTCGGGACTAGCGATGAGCACAGATACGCAGTATTTT.

This rearrangement joins TRBV29-1 to TRBJ2-3; D possibly corresponds to TRBD1 (6 bases). There are 12 residues in the CDR3. The germline V gene encodes CDR1 SQVTM and CDR2 ANQGSEA. V lost 6 bases and J 6 bases, leaving 13 bases between the germline ends. The CDR3 sequence: CSVGARRDTQYF. CDR3 DNA sequence: TGCAGCGTGGGGGCCCGGCGGGATACGCAGTATTTT.

There are many counts of this clonotype. The chain combines TRBV5-1 with TRBJ2-7, with TRBD2 matching 10 bases. The CDR3 runs to 18 residues. The trim removed 4 bases at V and 1 base at J, leaving 14 bases unmatched. Germline V CDR1 and CDR2: SGHRS, YFSETQ. CDR3: CASSLDLAGELRSYEQYF. The CDR3 DNA sequence: TGCGCCAGCAGCCTCGACCTAGCGGGAGAGTTAAGGTCCTACGAGCAGTACTTC.